This T cell receptor beta chain was obtained from a study of T cell responses to AZD1222 COVID-19 vaccine. Assay: immunoSEQ multiplex PCR; the TCRdb copy retains only in-frame clones and omits some. The sample holds about 140,000 clones, over 75% seen once. V lost 4 bases and J 2 bases, leaving 9 bases between the germline ends. The CDR3 has 13 residues. Germline V lookup: CDR1 SGHRS, CDR2 YFSETQ. This receptor was obtained from an adult in good health. This specimen consisted of peripheral blood, obtained on day 0 of AZD1222 vaccination. The chain combines TRBV5-1 with TRBJ2-5; D could derive from TRBD1 or TRBD2 (5 bases each). This CDR3 reads CASSEGQQETQYF. The CDR3 nucleotides are TGCGCCAGCAGCGAGGGGCAGCAAGAGACCCAGTACTTC.